This T cell receptor beta chain was identified in a study of blood T cell repertoires in COVID-19 (dated by TCRdb to 2020 to 2021). About the study as a whole: Collaborator samples came from the United States, Italy and Spain and covered acute and convalescent phases of COVID-19. The samples were drawn from the first 160 participants of the ongoing ImmuneRACE study and from roughly 1,300 subjects provided by 6 global collaborators. Where HLA class I and class II types were available, the types were taken from metadata supplied by the sample provider, not from assay-based typing. A de-identified subject ID, COVID-19 status, age in years and sex were almost always included in the sample metadata. The repertoires were made available in a free public database intended to serve as a resource for research on the immune response to SARS-CoV-2. Subjects who had been exposed to COVID-19, were actively infected with it, or had recovered from it provided the deeply sampled blood TCRbeta repertoires that made up the dataset. The material from the prospective study consisted of cDNA or gDNA derived from T cells, B-cell-depleted T cells, or PBMCs.

Each collaborating institution followed its own protocols to collect whole blood in K2EDTA tubes. For TCRbeta analysis, collaborators shipped samples in one of three forms: frozen whole blood, isolated PBMCs, or DNA extracted from either of those sample types. Cut back by 1 base and 9 bases, the V and J ends lie 10 bases apart. The CDR3 contains 14 residues, cysteine and phenylalanine counted. Only CDR3 DNA remains: 42 bases, in frame from the first base. Sequences SGHAT (CDR1) and FQNNGV (CDR2) are obtained from the germline V gene. Overall results and qualifications from the work: The quantity of clinical and demographic metadata differed by source and by participant and was supplied without curation.

Only one count was recorded for this clone. Which antigen it targets is not known. No qualities accompany the bases; no much larger clone lies one base away. The immunoSEQ Assay, a bias-controlled multiplex PCR, was used to amplify TCRbeta CDR3 regions from genomic DNA. Regarding the original processing steps: Nucleated cell counts per sample were estimated from amplification of reference gene primers within the assay. Sequence reads were collapsed and filtered to measure the absolute abundance of every unique TCRbeta CDR3 rearrangement. For each sample, productive Simpson clonality was calculated as the square root of Simpson's diversity index over productive rearrangements. Drawn from immuneACCESS, this table holds only the in-frame rearrangements with V and J called that TCRdb kept. Clones are partly lost; checked studies trace under half to an unresolved V gene and leave the rest unexplained. The V and J calls and clone size come from that table; D and trimming were worked out from the DNA. The sample table contains some 110,000 clones; only one count was recorded for 81% of them. Jointly, the top ten make up over 35% of the sample.

This sequence uses TRBV11-2 and TRBJ1-6; too little of a D gene remains to name it. The receptor was derived from a man older than 75 with acute or convalescent COVID-19. The source material was peripheral blood. The CDR3 reads as follows: CASSLVPRGSPLHF. The nucleotides are TGTGCCAGCAGCTTAGTCCCCCGGGGTTCACCCCTCCACTTT.